What follows are 18 T cell receptor beta chains derived from one specimen sequenced in a study of T cell responses to AZD1222 COVID-19 vaccine. The protocol was immunoSEQ multiplex PCR, while the TCRdb copy is restricted to in-frame clones and leaves out a portion. The table records fewer than 110,000 clones, approximately 90% of them present only once. This material consisted of peripheral blood, taken on day 0 of AZD1222 vaccination. The receptors were gathered from an adult in good health.

The chain carries TRBV18 and TRBJ2-2, with D tentatively TRBD2 (5 bases). Germline loops: CDR1 KGHSH, CDR2 LQKENI. The CDR3 length is 15 residues. The V and J ends lost 0 bases and 7 bases respectively, with 12 bases between them. CDR3 DNA: TGTGCCAGCTCACCACCAGGGCGGGCGGACGGGGAGCTGTTTTTT. It yields the protein CASSPPGRADGELFF.

The J gene is TRBJ1-3, the V gene TRBV15; D unclear. The CDR3 spans 14 residues. Germline V gene data show CDR1 as LNHNV and CDR2 as YYDKDF (reference sequence). Trimming pared 4 bases from V and 1 base from J, leaving 8 bases between. This CDR3 is CATSTRTSGNTIYF. In DNA form, the CDR3 reads TGTGCCACCAGCACTAGAACTTCTGGAAACACCATATATTTT.

This sequence joins TRBV6-6 and TRBJ1-4, with 7 bases lining up with TRBD1. The CDR3 spans 16 residues. With 0 bases clipped from V and 4 bases from J, the junction kept 5 bases outside the gene matches. Germline loops: CDR1 MNHNY, CDR2 SVGAGI (reference sequence). CDR3 DNA sequence: TGTGCCAGCAGTTACTCCCGGACAGGCGGTAATGAAAAACTGTTTTTT. Its protein product is CASSYSRTGGNEKLFF.

V is TRBV12-2 and J is TRBJ2-4; the table assigns TRBD2, which was not confirmed against the DNA. TRBV12-2 is tagged as a pseudogene. The CDR3 consists of 18 residues. Here the CDR3 reads CASRLGPTSGGETNIQYF. CDR3 nucleotides: TGTGCAAGTCGCTTAGGGCCAACTAGCGGGGGGGAAACGAACATTCAGTACTTC.

V is TRBV19 and J is TRBJ2-2, with TRBD2 identical over 13 bases. CDR3 length: 19 residues. CDR1 LNHDA and CDR2 SQIVND come from the germline V gene (reference sequence). V was clipped by 5 bases and J by 0 bases; unmatched bases: 9. The DNA for the CDR3 is TGTGCCAGTAGTCCACGGACTAGCGGGGGCCTTTCGAACACCGGGGAGCTGTTTTTT. It yields the protein CASSPRTSGGLSNTGELFF.

The J gene is TRBJ2-2, the V gene TRBV2; either TRBD1 or TRBD2 may supply D (5 bases each). V lost 6 bases, J lost 1 base, and 9 bases lay in between. CDR3 length equals 14 residues. Germline CDR1 reads SNHLY; CDR2 reads FYNNEI. The CDR3 spells CASRGTVNTGELFF. The CDR3, as DNA: TGTGCCAGCAGGGGGACGGTGAACACCGGGGAGCTGTTTTTT.

CDR3 region: CASSPNQQEFNTEAFF. DNA of the CDR3: TGTGCCAGCAGCCCTAATCAACAGGAGTTTAACACTGAAGCTTTCTTT. The rearrangement links TRBV28 to TRBJ1-1; a possible D gene is TRBD1 (5 bases). The CDR3 sequence is 16 residues long. CDR1 and CDR2 from the germline V gene are MDHEN and SYDVKM. V lost 6 bases and J 2 bases, leaving 19 bases between the germline ends.

The chain is built from TRBV19 and TRBJ2-1, with TRBD2 identical over 9 bases. The germline CDR1 and CDR2 sequences are LNHDA and SQIVND (reference sequence). V lost 7 bases, J lost 5 bases, and 6 bases stayed unmatched. The CDR3 length is 14 residues. CDR3 nucleotide sequence: TGTGCCAGTACTCTTGCGGGGGGGGACAATGAGCAGTTCTTC. It translates to CASTLAGGDNEQFF. Looking up the rest from reference TRBV19 and TRBJ2-1 gives the full variable domain: DGGITQSPKYLFRKEGQNVTLSCEQNLNHDAMYWYRQDPGQGLRLIYYSQIVNDFQKGDIAEGYSVSREKKESFPLTVTSAQKNPTAFYLCASTLAGGDNEQFFGPGTRLTVL.

V is TRBV11-3 and J is TRBJ1-6; D is unclear. Looked up from germline, CDR1 is SGHNT and CDR2 is YENEEA. The CDR3 has 13 residues. The V end lost 4 bases, the J end lost 6 bases, and 7 bases lay between the germline ends. DNA for the CDR3: TGTGCCAGCAGCTCTGGACCTAATTCACCCCTCCACTTT. It is translated as CASSSGPNSPLHF.

V usage is TRBV5-4 and J usage is TRBJ1-1; TRBD1 aligns across 8 bases. The germline CDR1 and CDR2 sequences are SGHNT and YYREEE (reference sequence). The CDR3 runs 13 residues. The ends lost 3 bases at V and 12 bases at J; junction bases unmatched: 10. The CDR3 loop is CASSSDRGAVPFF. The CDR3 DNA sequence: TGTGCCAGCAGCTCCGACAGGGGCGCAGTACCTTTCTTT. The entire variable domain, with the rest obtained from reference TRBV5-4 and TRBJ1-1, is as follows: ETGVTQSPTHLIKTRGQQVTLRCSSQSGHNTVSWYQQALGQGPQFIFQYYREEENGRGNFPPRFSGLQFPNYSSELNVNALELDDSALYLCASSSDRGAVPFFGQGTRLTVV.

This chain uses TRBV28 with TRBJ2-1, with 8 bases that match TRBD2. This CDR3 has 14 residues. J lost 2 bases, V lost 10 bases, and 7 bases had no gene match. In germline, CDR1 is MDHEN, CDR2 SYDVKM. CDR3 DNA: TGTGCCACCGCCGGGGGGGCGGCCTACAATGAGCAGTTCTTC. Encoded protein: CATAGGAAYNEQFF.

This clone showed up just a few times. The CDR3: CASSEPPTGGFNGYTF. The CDR3, as DNA: TGCGCCAGCAGCGAACCTCCGACAGGGGGTTTCAATGGCTACACCTTC. The chain has TRBV5-1 and TRBJ1-2; 9 nucleotides align to TRBD1. CDR3 length: 16 residues. Losses at the gene ends were 4 bases for V and 6 bases for J; bases not matched to a gene: 13. Germline V gives CDR1 SGHRS, CDR2 YFSETQ.

CDR3 in DNA: TGTGCCAGCAGCCCACTCAGGACAGGGGATTCACCCCTCCACTTT. Protein sequence: CASSPLRTGDSPLHF. The J gene is TRBJ1-6, the V gene TRBV2; 9 nucleotides align to TRBD1. This CDR3 is built from 15 residues. Germline V gives CDR1 SNHLY, CDR2 FYNNEI. After removal of 6 bases from V and 8 bases from J, the junction contained 8 bases not matched to a gene.

The chain is built from TRBV4-1 and TRBJ2-1, with 9 bases that match TRBD2. CDR3 length: 15 residues. V shed 1 base and J 5 bases; nucleotides not matched to a gene: 3. Germline V gene lookup returns CDR1 MGHRA and CDR2 YSYEKL. The CDR3 DNA sequence: TGCGCCAGCAGCCAAGCCCCTAGCGGGGACAATGAGCAGTTCTTC. It encodes CASSQAPSGDNEQFF.

The J gene is TRBJ1-1, the V gene TRBV4-1; D call uncertain. Trimming left V 1 base short and J 4 bases short, with 13 bases between. Germline CDR1 reads MGHRA; CDR2 reads YSYEKL. This CDR3 is 15 amino acids long. The CDR3 region has the DNA TGCGCCAGCAGCCAAGTGGGCACGACGGGCACTGAAGCTTTCTTT. It encodes CASSQVGTTGTEAFF.

This clone was found once. The rearrangement uses TRBV28 and TRBJ2-3; the D gene could be TRBD1 or TRBD2 (5 bases each). The CDR3 consists of 14 residues. Germline V gene lookup returns CDR1 MDHEN and CDR2 SYDVKM. Trimming cost V 2 bases and J 3 bases, with 9 bases left between them. The CDR3 region is CASSLGTRTDTQYF. CDR3 nucleotides: TGTGCCAGCAGTTTAGGGACCCGGACAGATACGCAGTATTTT.

The chain links TRBV24-1 to TRBJ1-1, with unresolved D. V was shortened by 6 bases and J by 0 bases, with 7 bases between the two germline ends. Germline loops: CDR1 KGHDR, CDR2 SFDVKD. The CDR3 has 13 amino acids. This CDR3 reads CATSTGLNTEAFF. The DNA of the CDR3 is TGTGCCACCAGTACCGGGTTGAACACTGAAGCTTTCTTT.

V usage is TRBV3-1 (or the pseudogene TRBV3-2) and J usage is TRBJ1-1; possible D gene TRBD1, 5 bases. Trimming cost V 0 bases and J 1 base, with 9 bases left between them. Germline V lookup: CDR1 LGHDT, CDR2 YNNKEL (reference sequence). This CDR3 spans 15 amino acids. The CDR3 loop is CASSQDKGTNTEAFF. Here the CDR3 DNA reads TGTGCCAGCAGCCAAGATAAGGGGACGAACACTGAAGCTTTCTTT.